The 8 T cell receptor beta chains presented below share a single source sample, sequenced in a study of cytomegalovirus exposure and HLA in healthy donors. Use of 60 Vbeta and 13 Jbeta primers characterized the PCR. Measured with immunoSEQ multiplex PCR; TCRdb has only the in-frame clones, and not every one. There are some 130,000 clones in the sample; 60% to 85% occur only once, and 6.5% to 9% lies in the top ten. The sequencing input was PBMCs. Every receptor here comes from a man aged 25 to 40 in good health and CMV-seronegative.

This clone showed up just once. This chain links TRBV21-1 with TRBJ1-6; TRBD1 was called by the table and not checked on the DNA. TRBV21-1 is reported as a pseudogene. The CDR3 runs 17 residues. CDR3 protein: CASSGGSGARDNSPLHF. For the CDR3, the DNA is TGTGCCAGCAGCGGCGGTTCAGGGGCTCGGGATAATTCACCCCTCCACTTT.

The genes are TRBV28 and TRBJ1-1, with 9 bases that match TRBD1. The CDR3 covers 16 residues. CDR1 MDHEN and CDR2 SYDVKM come from the germline V gene. V lost 5 bases, J lost 4 bases, and 11 bases stayed unmatched. The CDR3 sequence is CASSIKQGALSTEAFF. DNA of the CDR3: TGTGCCAGCAGTATCAAACAGGGGGCGTTATCCACTGAAGCTTTCTTT.

This sequence joins TRBV19 and TRBJ1-2; 7 positions agree with TRBD1. The germline V gene encodes CDR1 LNHDA and CDR2 SQIVND (reference sequence). V was clipped by 10 bases and J by 8 bases; unmatched bases: 16. The CDR3 has 14 amino acids. The CDR3 loop reads CATQTGSASGGYTF. The CDR3 coding sequence is TGTGCCACCCAGACAGGGAGTGCGTCCGGAGGCTACACCTTC. Together with reference TRBV19 and TRBJ1-2, the CDR3 gives the full variable domain: DGGITQSPKYLFRKEGQNVTLSCEQNLNHDAMYWYRQDPGQGLRLIYYSQIVNDFQKGDIAEGYSVSREKKESFPLTVTSAQKNPTAFYLCATQTGSASGGYTFGSGTRLTVV.

A note on this clone: A junction end diverges from the germline sequence, so it may reflect a read error. The J gene is TRBJ2-3, the V gene TRBV7-7, with D hard to call. CDR1 and CDR2 from the germline V gene are SSHAT and FNYEAQ (reference sequence). The CDR3 loop spans 14 amino acids. The CDR3, as DNA: TGTGCTAGCAGCCCCCTGGAGAGCACAGATACGCAGTATTTT. Translating it yields CASSPLESTDTQYF. Full variable domain (rest looked up from reference TRBV7-7 and TRBJ2-3): GAGVSQSPRYKVTKRGQDVTLRCDPISSHATLYWYQQALGQGPEFLTYFNYEAQPDKSGLPSDRFSAERPEGSISTLTIQRTEQRDSAMYRCASSPLESTDTQYFGPGTRLTVL.

The chain is built from TRBV15 and TRBJ2-2, with a possible D match to TRBD2 (5 bases). Per germline, CDR1 LNHNV and CDR2 YYDKDF (reference sequence). With 2 bases removed from V and 1 base from J, the gap between germline ends came to 8 bases. This CDR3 has 15 amino acids. The CDR3, as DNA: TGTGCCACCAGCAGACCGGGAAAGAACACCGGGGAGCTGTTTTTT. It codes for CATSRPGKNTGELFF.

The chain joins TRBV2 to TRBJ2-1; 16 bases line up with TRBD2. This CDR3 is built from 17 residues. The V gene end was trimmed by 4 bases and the J gene end by 7 bases; junction bases not matched to a gene: 7. From germline, CDR1 is SNHLY and CDR2 FYNNEI. The CDR3 nucleotides read TGTGCCAGCAGTGTTGGGACTAGCGGGGGGGCTCGGAATGAGCAGTTCTTC. Protein product: CASSVGTSGGARNEQFF.

This chain links TRBV6-1 with TRBJ2-4; no firm D call. This CDR3 comprises 13 residues. Trimming took 1 base from V and 7 from J, leaving 8 bases between them. CDR1 MNHNS and CDR2 SASEGT come from the germline V gene. The CDR3 is CASSEGPGNIQYF. In nucleotides, the CDR3 is TGTGCCAGCAGTGAAGGTCCCGGGAACATTCAGTACTTC.

The CDR3 loop reads CASSVGSDRGLEQPQHF. CDR3 bases: TGTGCCAGCAGCGTAGGAAGTGACAGGGGGCTCGAGCAGCCCCAGCATTTT. This chain joins TRBV9 and TRBJ1-5, with 10 bases lining up with TRBD1. The CDR3 has 17 residues. Germline-derived CDR1 and CDR2 are SGDLS and YYNGEE. V gave up 0 bases and J gave up 7 bases; unmatched junction bases: 10.